The 21 T cell receptor beta chains given below trace back to one sample, sequenced in a study of T-cell reconstitution after alpha-beta-depleted transplantation in children. The TCRbeta library incorporated unique molecular identifiers. Via MiXCR, TCRdb re-called the PCR reads, giving one row per CDR3 protein. The table records about 410,000 distinct CDR3 sequences, roughly 20% of them present only once. Source: PBMCs from the stem cell graft donor, taken from the stem cell graft. The receptors derive from a human donor who donated a stem cell graft to a child with acute myeloid leukemia.

In its sample, this clonotype was seen many times. This chain uses TRBV12-3 or TRBV12-4 with TRBJ2-1, with TRBD2 as a possible D gene (6 bases). V lost 7 bases and J lost 0, with 7 bases in between. This CDR3 is 13 amino acids long. The CDR3 nucleotides are TGTGCCAGCAAGGAGGGCTCCTACAATGAGCAGTTCTTC. It is translated as CASKEGSYNEQFF.

This clonotype was seen more than once but under ten times. The CDR3: CASSPASLSQYF. The CDR3 nucleotides read TGTGCCAGCTCACCAGCATCACTGTCCCAGTACTTC. This chain joins TRBV18 and TRBJ2-5; no clear D gene. The length of the CDR3 is 12 residues. Germline V gene sequence: CDR1 KGHSH, CDR2 LQKENI. Trimming stripped 2 bases from V and 9 bases from J, with 10 bases between.

The V call is TRBV9, the J call TRBJ2-3, with a weak D call TRBD2 (5 bases). Germline V gene data show CDR1 as SGDLS and CDR2 as YYNGEE. This CDR3 has 14 amino acids. Trimming cost V 4 bases and J 4 bases, with 13 bases left between them. CDR3 DNA: TGTGCCAGCAGCCCGCGGGTAGCTTCAGATACGCAGTATTTT. Its protein is CASSPRVASDTQYF. Drawing the rest from reference TRBV9 and TRBJ2-3, the complete variable domain is DSGVTQTPKHLITATGQRVTLRCSPRSGDLSVYWYQQSLDQGLQFLIQYYNGEERAKGNILERFSAQQFPDLHSELNLSSLELGDSALYFCASSPRVASDTQYFGPGTRLTVL.

This clonotype was counted only a few times. The rearrangement links TRBV28 to TRBJ2-3, with 9 positions matching TRBD2. CDR1 and CDR2 from the germline V gene are MDHEN and SYDVKM. This CDR3 is 15 amino acids long. V trimming: 5 bases; J trimming: 2 bases; junction bases outside the gene matches: 5. CDR3 residues: CASSPGLANTDTQYF. The CDR3 DNA reads as TGTGCCAGCAGTCCCGGACTAGCGAACACAGATACGCAGTATTTT.

The chain recombines TRBV7-6 with TRBJ2-7; 7 positions agree with TRBD1. After removal of 2 bases from V and 1 base from J, the junction contained 2 bases not matched to a gene. CDR1 and CDR2 from the germline V gene are SGHVS and FNYEAQ. The CDR3 covers 14 residues. The CDR3 DNA reads as TGTGCCAGCAGCTTATGGACAGGATCCTACGAGCAGTACTTC. It codes for CASSLWTGSYEQYF.

The rearrangement joins TRBV7-3 to TRBJ2-1, with TRBD2 matching 8 bases. Germline CDR1 is SGHTA and CDR2 is FQGTGA. J was trimmed by 0 bases and V by 5 bases; bases with no gene match: 3. The CDR3 covers 15 residues. For the CDR3, the DNA is TGTGCCAGCAGCCGTAGCGGGACCTCCTACAATGAGCAGTTCTTC. Amino acid sequence: CASSRSGTSYNEQFF.

At least ten counts were recorded for this clonotype. The genes are TRBV7-2 and TRBJ1-1; the D gene is possibly TRBD1 (5 bases). V was clipped by 2 bases and J by 7 bases, with 14 bases between them. There are 14 residues in the CDR3. CDR1 SGHTA and CDR2 FQGNSA come from the germline V gene. The DNA of the CDR3 is TGTGCCAGCAGCTTACCAACAGGAGTATTTGAAGCTTTCTTT. Residues: CASSLPTGVFEAFF. Full variable domain (rest looked up from reference TRBV7-2 and TRBJ1-1): GAGVSQSPSNKVTEKGKDVELRCDPISGHTALYWYRQSLGQGLEFLIYFQGNSAPDKSGLPSDRFSAERTGGSVSTLTIQRTQQEDSAVYLCASSLPTGVFEAFFGQGTRLTVV.

V is TRBV5-1 and J is TRBJ2-7, with D perhaps matching TRBD1 (6 bases). Germline V gene lookup returns CDR1 SGHRS and CDR2 YFSETQ. The V gene lost 4 bases and the J gene lost 0 bases, with 11 bases spanning the gap. The CDR3 contains 14 residues. The CDR3 sequence is CASSPEQGSYEQYF. The CDR3, as DNA: TGCGCCAGCAGCCCGGAACAGGGCTCCTACGAGCAGTACTTC.

The chain has TRBV2 and TRBJ2-3; D is ambiguous. Trimming cost V 4 bases and J 0 bases, with 5 bases left between them. This CDR3 has 13 residues. CDR1 SNHLY and CDR2 FYNNEI come from the germline V gene. The CDR3 is CASSGESTDTQYF. The CDR3 nucleotides read TGTGCCAGCAGTGGGGAAAGCACAGATACGCAGTATTTT.

This clonotype was detected a few times. The J gene is TRBJ1-1, the V gene TRBV20-1; TRBD1 might be the D (5 bases). The length of the CDR3 is 15 residues. From germline, CDR1 is DFQATT and CDR2 SNEGSKA (reference sequence). V lost 0 bases and J 0 bases, leaving 11 bases between the germline ends. The CDR3 is CSARDQGTVNTEAFF. The CDR3 DNA follows: TGCAGTGCTAGAGATCAAGGGACGGTGAACACTGAAGCTTTCTTT.

The chain recombines TRBV4-1 with TRBJ2-1; a possible D gene is TRBD2 (6 bases). The germline V and J ends were trimmed by 3 bases and 4 bases, with 10 bases remaining between them. This CDR3 comprises 14 residues. Germline assignment: CDR1 MGHRA and CDR2 YSYEKL. CDR3 coding DNA: TGCGCCAGCAGCCATGGGACTTCATACAATGAGCAGTTCTTC. Translation gives CASSHGTSYNEQFF.

This chain joins TRBV12-3 or TRBV12-4 and TRBJ2-7, with 11 positions matching TRBD2. This CDR3 region has 17 residues. Trimming cost V 5 bases and J 4 bases; bases outside gene matches: 13. The CDR3 nucleotides are TGTGCCAGCAGTCCTTTAGGTTCCGGGACTAGCGGATACGAGCAGTACTTC. The encoded protein is CASSPLGSGTSGYEQYF.

The table lists this clonotype with a few counts. CDR3 protein: CASSLLRTGSGANVLTF. Written as DNA, the CDR3 is TGTGCCAGCAGCCTCCTCCGGACGGGCTCTGGGGCCAACGTCCTGACTTTC. The chain combines TRBV13 with TRBJ2-6, with D uncertain. V lost 5 bases to trimming and J lost 0 bases, with 14 bases between them. From germline, CDR1 is PRHDT and CDR2 FYEKMQ (reference sequence). The CDR3 is made up of 17 amino acids.

This clonotype was seen a handful of times. CDR3 sequence reads: CASSLRSLGQETQYF. CDR3 coding DNA: TGTGCCAGCAGCTTAAGGTCGTTGGGGCAAGAGACCCAGTACTTC. This rearrangement joins TRBV7-2 to TRBJ2-5; D ambiguous. Trimming shortened V by 2 bases and J by 2 bases, and 12 bases separated the two germline ends. The CDR3 extends over 15 amino acids. Germline lookup yields CDR1 SGHTA and CDR2 FQGNSA.

This clonotype was recorded many times. This chain uses TRBV20-1 with TRBJ1-1; the D gene is possibly TRBD1 (5 bases). The CDR3 extends over 14 amino acids. Germline assignment: CDR1 DFQATT and CDR2 SNEGSKA (reference sequence). Trimming shortened V by 5 bases and J by 4 bases, and 17 bases separated the two germline ends. CDR3 region: CSAPQGYWGTEAFF. CDR3 coding DNA: TGCAGTGCTCCGCAGGGTTACTGGGGCACTGAAGCTTTCTTT.

V and J are TRBV6-1 and TRBJ2-7; D is possibly TRBD2 (6 bases). V was shortened by 2 bases and J by 0 bases, with 14 bases between the two germline ends. This CDR3 has 16 amino acids. Per the germline V gene, CDR1 is MNHNS and CDR2 is SASEGT. CDR3 region: CASSEMEGLISYEQYF. Written as DNA, the CDR3 is TGTGCCAGCAGTGAAATGGAGGGCCTGATCTCCTACGAGCAGTACTTC.

V gene TRBV4-1 combines with J gene TRBJ2-7; D gene unclear. Trimming stripped 4 bases from V and 3 bases from J, with 13 bases between. This CDR3 contains 14 residues. The germline CDR1 and CDR2 sequences are MGHRA and YSYEKL. The CDR3 region has the DNA TGCGCCAGCAGCCCCCATCCAAACGTCTACGAGCAGTACTTC. It translates to CASSPHPNVYEQYF.

This clonotype has more than one count but fewer than ten. This chain links TRBV11-2 with TRBJ2-3; 7 bases align to TRBD2. Germline V gene lookup returns CDR1 SGHAT and CDR2 FQNNGV. The CDR3 is 15 amino acids. V trimming: 6 bases; J trimming: 0 bases; junction bases outside the gene matches: 6. In nucleotides, the CDR3 is TGTGCCAGCAGAGTTAGCGGGTATAGCACAGATACGCAGTATTTT. This codes for CASRVSGYSTDTQYF.

The rearrangement uses TRBV9 and TRBJ2-2, with TRBD2 as a possible D gene (6 bases). Trimming pared 2 bases from V and 6 bases from J, leaving 8 bases between. Germline-derived CDR1 and CDR2 are SGDLS and YYNGEE. The CDR3 is 13 residues long. The CDR3 sequence is CASSVEGSGELFF. Written as DNA, the CDR3 is TGTGCCAGCAGCGTGGAGGGGTCCGGGGAGCTGTTTTTT.

This chain connects TRBV12-3 or TRBV12-4 to TRBJ1-1; D gene ambiguous. The CDR3 extends over 12 amino acids. V lost 1 base and J 6 bases, leaving 6 bases between the germline ends. CDR3 loop: CASSLVGSEAFF. CDR3 sequence (DNA): TGTGCCAGCAGTTTAGTGGGATCTGAAGCTTTCTTT.

The chain is built from TRBV12-3 or TRBV12-4 and TRBJ2-1; D unclear. With 0 bases removed from V and 4 bases from J, the gap between germline ends came to 7 bases. The CDR3 contains 14 residues. This chain's CDR3 is CASSLAPVYNEQFF. For the CDR3, the DNA is TGTGCCAGCAGTTTAGCGCCGGTATACAATGAGCAGTTCTTC.